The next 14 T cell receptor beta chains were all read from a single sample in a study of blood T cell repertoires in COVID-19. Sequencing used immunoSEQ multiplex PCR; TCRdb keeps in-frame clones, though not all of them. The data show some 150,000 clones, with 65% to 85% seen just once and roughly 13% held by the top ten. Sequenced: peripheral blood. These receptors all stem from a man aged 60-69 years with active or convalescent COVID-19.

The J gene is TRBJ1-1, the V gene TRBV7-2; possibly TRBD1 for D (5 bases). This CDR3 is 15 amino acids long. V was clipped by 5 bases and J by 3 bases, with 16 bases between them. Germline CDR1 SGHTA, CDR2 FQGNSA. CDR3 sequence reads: CASSPQWGLYTEAFF. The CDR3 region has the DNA TGTGCCAGCAGCCCCCAGTGGGGACTCTACACTGAAGCTTTCTTT.

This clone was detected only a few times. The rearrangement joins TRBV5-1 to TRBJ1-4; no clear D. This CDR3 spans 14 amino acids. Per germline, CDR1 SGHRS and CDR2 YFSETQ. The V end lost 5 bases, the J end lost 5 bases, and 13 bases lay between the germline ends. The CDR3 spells CASSLVASNEKLFF. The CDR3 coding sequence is TGCGCCAGCAGTCTGGTAGCTTCCAATGAAAAACTGTTTTTT.

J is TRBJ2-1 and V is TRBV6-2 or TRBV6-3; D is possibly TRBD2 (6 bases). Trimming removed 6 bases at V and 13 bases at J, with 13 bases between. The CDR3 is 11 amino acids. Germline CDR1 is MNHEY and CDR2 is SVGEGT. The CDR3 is CASSFGTLQFF. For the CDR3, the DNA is TGTGCCAGCAGCTTCGGGACTCTCCAGTTCTTC.

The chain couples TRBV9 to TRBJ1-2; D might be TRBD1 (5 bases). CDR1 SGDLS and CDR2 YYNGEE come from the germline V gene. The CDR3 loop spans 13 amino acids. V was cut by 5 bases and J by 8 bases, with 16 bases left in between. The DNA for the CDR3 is TGTGCCAGCAGTCAAGGAGGGGTTCGGGGCTACACCTTC. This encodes CASSQGGVRGYTF.

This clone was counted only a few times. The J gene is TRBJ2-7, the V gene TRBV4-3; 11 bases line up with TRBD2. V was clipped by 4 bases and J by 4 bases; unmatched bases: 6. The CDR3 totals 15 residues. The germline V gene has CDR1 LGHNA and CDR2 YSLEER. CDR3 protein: CASSPRTSGFYEQYF. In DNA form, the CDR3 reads TGCGCCAGCAGCCCTCGGACTAGCGGGTTTTACGAGCAGTACTTC.

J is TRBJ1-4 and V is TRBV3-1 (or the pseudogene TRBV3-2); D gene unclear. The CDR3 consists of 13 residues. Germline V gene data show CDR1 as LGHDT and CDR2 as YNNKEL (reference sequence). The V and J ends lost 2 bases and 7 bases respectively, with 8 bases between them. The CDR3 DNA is TGTGCCAGCAGCCAAATCCCGAGTGAAAAACTGTTTTTT. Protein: CASSQIPSEKLFF.

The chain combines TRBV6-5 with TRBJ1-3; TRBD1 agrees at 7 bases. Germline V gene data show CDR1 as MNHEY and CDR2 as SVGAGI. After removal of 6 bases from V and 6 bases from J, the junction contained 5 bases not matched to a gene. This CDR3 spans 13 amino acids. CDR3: CASRTGVVNTIYF. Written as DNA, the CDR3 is TGTGCCAGCAGAACAGGGGTAGTAAACACCATATATTTT.

The CDR3 loop is CASSLGLNSGNTIYF. In DNA, the CDR3 is TGCGCCAGCAGCTTGGGACTAAACTCTGGAAACACCATATATTTT. The J gene is TRBJ1-3, the V gene TRBV5-1; no clear D gene. Per the germline V gene, CDR1 is SGHRS and CDR2 is YFSETQ. V dropped 0 bases and J dropped 0 bases, with 7 bases sitting between them. There are 15 residues in the CDR3. Based on the CDR3 plus reference TRBV5-1 and TRBJ1-3, the full variable domain is KAGVTQTPRYLIKTRGQQVTLSCSPISGHRSVSWYQQTPGQGLQFLFEYFSETQRNKGNFPGRFSGRQFSNSRSEMNVSTLELGDSALYLCASSLGLNSGNTIYFGEGSWLTVV.

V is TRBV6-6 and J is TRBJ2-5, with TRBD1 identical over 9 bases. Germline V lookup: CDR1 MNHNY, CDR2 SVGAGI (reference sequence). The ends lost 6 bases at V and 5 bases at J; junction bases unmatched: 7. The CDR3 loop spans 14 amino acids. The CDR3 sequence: CASRTTDRGETQYF. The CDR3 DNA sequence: TGTGCCAGCAGGACAACAGACAGGGGGGAGACCCAGTACTTC.

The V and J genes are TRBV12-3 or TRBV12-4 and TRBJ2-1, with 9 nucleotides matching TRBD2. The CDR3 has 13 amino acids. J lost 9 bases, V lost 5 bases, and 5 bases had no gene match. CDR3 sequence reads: CASSPDSGSEQFF. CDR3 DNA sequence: TGTGCCAGCAGTCCTGATAGCGGGAGTGAGCAGTTCTTC.

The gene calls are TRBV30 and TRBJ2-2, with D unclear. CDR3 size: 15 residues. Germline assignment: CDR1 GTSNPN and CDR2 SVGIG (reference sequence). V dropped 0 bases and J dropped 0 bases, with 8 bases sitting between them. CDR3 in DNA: TGTGCCTGGAGTGTGAGGCCCGCGAACACCGGGGAGCTGTTTTTT. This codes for CAWSVRPANTGELFF.

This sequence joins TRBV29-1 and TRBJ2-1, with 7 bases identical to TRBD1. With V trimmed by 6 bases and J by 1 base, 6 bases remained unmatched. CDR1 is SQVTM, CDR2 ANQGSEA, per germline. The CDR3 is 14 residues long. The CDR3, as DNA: TGCAGCGTGAGGGGGCGGATATCCTACAATGAGCAGTTCTTC. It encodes CSVRGRISYNEQFF.

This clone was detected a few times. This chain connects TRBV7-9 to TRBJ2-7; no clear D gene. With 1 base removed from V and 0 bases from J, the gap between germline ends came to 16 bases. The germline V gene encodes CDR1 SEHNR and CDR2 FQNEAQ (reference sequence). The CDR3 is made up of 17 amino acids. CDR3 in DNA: TGTGCCAGCAGCTTAGTACCTTCTGGGCAGGCCTCCTACGAGCAGTACTTC. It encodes CASSLVPSGQASYEQYF.

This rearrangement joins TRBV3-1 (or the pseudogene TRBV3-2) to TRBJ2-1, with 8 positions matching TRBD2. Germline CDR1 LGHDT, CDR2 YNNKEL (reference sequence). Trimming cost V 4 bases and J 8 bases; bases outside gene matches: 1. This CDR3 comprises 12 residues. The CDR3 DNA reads TGTGCCAGCAGCCTAGCGGGATATGAGCAGTTCTTC. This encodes CASSLAGYEQFF.